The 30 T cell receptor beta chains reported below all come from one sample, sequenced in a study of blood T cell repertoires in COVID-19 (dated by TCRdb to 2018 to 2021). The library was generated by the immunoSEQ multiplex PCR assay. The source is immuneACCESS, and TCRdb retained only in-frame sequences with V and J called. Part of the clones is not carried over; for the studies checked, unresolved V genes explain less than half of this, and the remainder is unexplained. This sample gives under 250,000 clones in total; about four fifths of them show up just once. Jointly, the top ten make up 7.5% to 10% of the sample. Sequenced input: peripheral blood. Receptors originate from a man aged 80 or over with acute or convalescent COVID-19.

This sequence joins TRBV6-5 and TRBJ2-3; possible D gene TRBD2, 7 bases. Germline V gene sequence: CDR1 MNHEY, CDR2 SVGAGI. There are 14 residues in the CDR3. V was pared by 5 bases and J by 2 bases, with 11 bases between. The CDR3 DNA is TGTGCCAGCAGTAGGGGGGGGAACACAGATACGCAGTATTTT. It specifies CASSRGGNTDTQYF.

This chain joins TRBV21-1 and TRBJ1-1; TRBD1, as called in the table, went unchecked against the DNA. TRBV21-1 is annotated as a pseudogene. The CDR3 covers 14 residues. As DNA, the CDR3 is TGTGCCAACCCTCGACAGGGGAGGTACACTGAAGCTTTCTTT. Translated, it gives CANPRQGRYTEAFF.

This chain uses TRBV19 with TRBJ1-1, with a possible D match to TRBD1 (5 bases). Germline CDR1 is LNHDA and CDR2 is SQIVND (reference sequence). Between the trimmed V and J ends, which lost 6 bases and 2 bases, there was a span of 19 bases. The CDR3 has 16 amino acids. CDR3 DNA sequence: TGTGCCAGTAGCCCCGGACGGGGGTGGGGAAACACTGAAGCTTTCTTT. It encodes CASSPGRGWGNTEAFF.

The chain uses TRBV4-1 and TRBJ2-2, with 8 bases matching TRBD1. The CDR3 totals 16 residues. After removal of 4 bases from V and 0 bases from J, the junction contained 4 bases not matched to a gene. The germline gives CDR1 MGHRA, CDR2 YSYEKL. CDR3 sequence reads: CASSLWTGSNTGELFF. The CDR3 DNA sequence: TGCGCCAGCAGCCTTTGGACAGGGTCGAACACCGGGGAGCTGTTTTTT.

The CDR3 loop is CASTPPSGQGEQYF. The CDR3 bases are TGTGCCAGCACCCCCCCGTCGGGACAGGGGGAGCAGTACTTC. The rearrangement joins TRBV5-4 to TRBJ2-7, with TRBD1 identical over 10 bases. V was clipped by 6 bases and J by 7 bases; unmatched bases: 10. Germline V lookup: CDR1 SGHNT, CDR2 YYREEE (reference sequence). There are 14 residues in the CDR3.

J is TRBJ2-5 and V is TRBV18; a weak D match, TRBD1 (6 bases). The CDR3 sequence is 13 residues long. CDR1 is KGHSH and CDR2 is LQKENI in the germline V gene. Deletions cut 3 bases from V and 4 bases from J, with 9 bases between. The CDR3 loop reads CASSPGQPETQYF. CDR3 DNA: TGTGCCAGCTCACCCGGACAGCCAGAGACCCAGTACTTC.

The chain's CDR3 is CASSIIREDREENIQYF. The CDR3 region has the DNA TGTGCCAGTAGTATAATCCGTGAGGACAGGGAAGAAAACATTCAGTACTTC. V and J are TRBV19 and TRBJ2-4; 8 bases align to TRBD1. The CDR3 has 17 amino acids. Germline CDR1 reads LNHDA; CDR2 reads SQIVND (reference sequence). Unmatched junction bases numbered 11, after V lost 2 bases and J lost 5 bases.

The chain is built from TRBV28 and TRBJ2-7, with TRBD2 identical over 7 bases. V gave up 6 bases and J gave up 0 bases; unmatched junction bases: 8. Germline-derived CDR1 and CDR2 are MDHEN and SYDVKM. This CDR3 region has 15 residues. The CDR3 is CASSPGGPPSYEQYF. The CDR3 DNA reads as TGTGCCAGCAGCCCGGGGGGACCACCCTCCTACGAGCAGTACTTC.

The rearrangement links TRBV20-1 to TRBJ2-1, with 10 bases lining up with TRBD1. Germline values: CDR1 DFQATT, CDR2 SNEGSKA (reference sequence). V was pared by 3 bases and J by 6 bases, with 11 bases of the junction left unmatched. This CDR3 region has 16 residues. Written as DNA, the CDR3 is TGCAGTGCTAGTGACCCGGGACAGGGGAAGGGCAATGAGCAGTTCTTC. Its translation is CSASDPGQGKGNEQFF.

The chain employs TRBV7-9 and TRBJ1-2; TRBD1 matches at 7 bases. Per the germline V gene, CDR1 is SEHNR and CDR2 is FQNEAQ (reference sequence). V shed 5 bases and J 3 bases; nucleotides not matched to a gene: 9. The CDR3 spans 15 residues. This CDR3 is CASSLGTVPHYGYTF. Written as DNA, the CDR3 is TGTGCCAGCAGCCTCGGGACAGTGCCTCACTATGGCTACACCTTC.

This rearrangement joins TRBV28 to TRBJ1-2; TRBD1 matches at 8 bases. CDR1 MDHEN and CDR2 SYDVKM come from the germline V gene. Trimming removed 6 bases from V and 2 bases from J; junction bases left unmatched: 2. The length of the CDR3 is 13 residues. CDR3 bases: TGTGCCAGCAGGTCAGGGGGCAACTATGGCTACACCTTC. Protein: CASRSGGNYGYTF.

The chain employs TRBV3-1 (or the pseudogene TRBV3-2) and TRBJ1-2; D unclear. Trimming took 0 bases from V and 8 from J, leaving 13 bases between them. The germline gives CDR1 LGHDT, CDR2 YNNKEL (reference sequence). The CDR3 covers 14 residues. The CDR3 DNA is TGTGCCAGCAGCCAAGATTCGGTGGGCCGGGGCTACACCTTC. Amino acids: CASSQDSVGRGYTF.

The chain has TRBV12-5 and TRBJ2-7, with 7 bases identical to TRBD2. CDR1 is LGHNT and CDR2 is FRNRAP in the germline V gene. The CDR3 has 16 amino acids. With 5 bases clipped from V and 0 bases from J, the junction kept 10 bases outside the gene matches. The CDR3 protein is CASGPNLAGYSYEQYF. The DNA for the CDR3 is TGTGCTAGTGGTCCAAACTTAGCGGGTTACTCCTACGAGCAGTACTTC.

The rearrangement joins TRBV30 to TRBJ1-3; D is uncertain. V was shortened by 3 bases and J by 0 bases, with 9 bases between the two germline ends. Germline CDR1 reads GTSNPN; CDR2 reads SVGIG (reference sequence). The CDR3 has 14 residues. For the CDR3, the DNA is TGTGCCTGGAGCGTTGGTAGCTCTGGAAACACCATATATTTT. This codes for CAWSVGSSGNTIYF.

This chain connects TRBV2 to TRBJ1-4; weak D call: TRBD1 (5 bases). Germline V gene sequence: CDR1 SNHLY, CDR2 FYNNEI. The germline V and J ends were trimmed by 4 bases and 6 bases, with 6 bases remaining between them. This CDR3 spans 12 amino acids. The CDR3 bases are TGTGCCAGCAGTGTAGGGGATGAAAAACTGTTTTTT. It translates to CASSVGDEKLFF. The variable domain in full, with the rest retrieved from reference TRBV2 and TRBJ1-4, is EPEVTQTPSHQVTQMGQEVILRCVPISNHLYFYWYRQILGQKVEFLVSFYNNEISEKSEIFDDQFSVERPDGSNFTLKIRSTKLEDSAMYFCASSVGDEKLFFGSGTQLSVL.

The CDR3 DNA reads TGTGCCAGCAGCTCTCTAGCGGGAGGGCTCGGGGGCACAGATACGCAGTATTTT. Its translation is CASSSLAGGLGGTDTQYF. The V and J genes are TRBV13 and TRBJ2-3; 12 bases fit TRBD2. CDR1 and CDR2 from the germline V gene are PRHDT and FYEKMQ (reference sequence). V lost 4 bases to trimming and J lost 1 base; unmatched junction nucleotides: 9. This CDR3 region has 18 residues.

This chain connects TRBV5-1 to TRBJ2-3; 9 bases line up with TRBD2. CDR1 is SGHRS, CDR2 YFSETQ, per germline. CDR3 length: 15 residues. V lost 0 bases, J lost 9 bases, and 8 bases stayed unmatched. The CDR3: CASSLAAGGPPTQYF. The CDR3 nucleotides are TGCGCCAGCAGCTTGGCAGCGGGAGGACCTCCGACGCAGTATTTT.

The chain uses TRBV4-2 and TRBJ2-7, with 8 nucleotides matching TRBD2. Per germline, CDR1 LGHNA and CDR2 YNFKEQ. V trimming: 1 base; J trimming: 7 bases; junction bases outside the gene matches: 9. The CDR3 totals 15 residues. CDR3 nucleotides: TGTGCCAGCAGCCAAGGCGGGGGGCGCGGAGGAGAGCAGTACTTC. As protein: CASSQGGGRGGEQYF.

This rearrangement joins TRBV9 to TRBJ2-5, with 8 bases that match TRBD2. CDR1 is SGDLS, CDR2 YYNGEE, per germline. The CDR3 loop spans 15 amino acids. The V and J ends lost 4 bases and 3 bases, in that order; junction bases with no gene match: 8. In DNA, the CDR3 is TGTGCCAGCAGCCCCCACGGGAGGGCGGAAGAGACCCAGTACTTC. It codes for CASSPHGRAEETQYF.

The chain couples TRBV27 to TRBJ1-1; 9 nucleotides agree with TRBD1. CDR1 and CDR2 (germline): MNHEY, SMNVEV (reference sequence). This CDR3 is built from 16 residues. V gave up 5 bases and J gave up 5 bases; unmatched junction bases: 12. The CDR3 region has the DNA TGTGCCAGCAGTCTGACGCCGGGACAGGGCGGGACTGAAGCTTTCTTT. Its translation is CASSLTPGQGGTEAFF.

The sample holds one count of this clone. The DNA for the CDR3 is TGTGCCACCAGTGCTAGGGGAGGGAACAATGAGCAGTTCTTC. Its translation is CATSARGGNNEQFF. This chain links TRBV24-1 with TRBJ2-1; 7 positions agree with TRBD2. In germline, CDR1 is KGHDR, CDR2 SFDVKD. The CDR3 length is 14 residues. The V segment lost 5 bases and the J segment 5 bases; nucleotides outside the gene matches: 5.

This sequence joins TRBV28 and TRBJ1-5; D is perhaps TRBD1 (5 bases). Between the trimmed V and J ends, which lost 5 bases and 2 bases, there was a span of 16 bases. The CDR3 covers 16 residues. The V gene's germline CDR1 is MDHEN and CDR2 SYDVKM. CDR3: CASSPLGRGGNQPQHF. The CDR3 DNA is TGTGCCAGCAGTCCCCTCGGGAGGGGCGGCAATCAGCCCCAGCATTTT.

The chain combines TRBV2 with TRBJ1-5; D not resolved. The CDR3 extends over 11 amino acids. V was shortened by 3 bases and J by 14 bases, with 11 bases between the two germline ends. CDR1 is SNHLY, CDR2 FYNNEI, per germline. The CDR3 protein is CASSDSDTEHF. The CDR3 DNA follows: TGTGCCAGCAGTGACTCTGACACGGAGCATTTT.

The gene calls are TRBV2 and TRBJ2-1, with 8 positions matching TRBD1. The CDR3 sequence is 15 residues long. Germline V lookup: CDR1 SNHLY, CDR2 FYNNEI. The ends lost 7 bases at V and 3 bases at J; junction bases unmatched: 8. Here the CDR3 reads CASKADRGDYNEQFF. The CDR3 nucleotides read TGTGCCAGCAAGGCCGACAGGGGCGACTACAATGAGCAGTTCTTC.

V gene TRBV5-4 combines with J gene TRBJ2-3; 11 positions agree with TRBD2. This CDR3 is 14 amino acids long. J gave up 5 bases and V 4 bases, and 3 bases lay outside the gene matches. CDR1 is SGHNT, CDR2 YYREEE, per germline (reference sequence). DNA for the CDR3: TGTGCCAGCAGCCCGGGACTAGCGGTAGATACGCAGTATTTT. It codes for CASSPGLAVDTQYF.

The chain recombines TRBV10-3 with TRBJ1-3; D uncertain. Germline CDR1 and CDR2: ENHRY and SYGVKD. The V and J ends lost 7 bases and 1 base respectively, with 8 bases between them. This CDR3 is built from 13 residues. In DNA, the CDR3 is TGTGCCATCAAGGAGCGATCTGGAAACACCATATATTTT. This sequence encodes CAIKERSGNTIYF.

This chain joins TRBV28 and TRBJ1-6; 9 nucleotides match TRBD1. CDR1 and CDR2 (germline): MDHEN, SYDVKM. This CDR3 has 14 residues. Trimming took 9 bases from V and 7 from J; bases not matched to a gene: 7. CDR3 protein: CASLQGAWNSPLHF. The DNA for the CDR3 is TGTGCCAGTCTACAGGGGGCGTGGAATTCACCCCTCCACTTT.

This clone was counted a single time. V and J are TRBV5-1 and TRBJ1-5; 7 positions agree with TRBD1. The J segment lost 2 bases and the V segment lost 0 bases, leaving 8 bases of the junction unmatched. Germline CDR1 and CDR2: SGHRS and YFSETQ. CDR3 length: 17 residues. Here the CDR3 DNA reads TGCGCCAGCAGCTTGGGAGGCCTTGGACAGGGCAATCAGCCCCAGCATTTT. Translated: CASSLGGLGQGNQPQHF.

Here the CDR3 reads CASRETGGANSPLHF. For the CDR3, the DNA is TGTGCCAGCCGCGAAACAGGGGGCGCGAATTCACCCCTCCACTTT. The chain joins TRBV19 to TRBJ1-6; the match to TRBD1 covers 9 bases. CDR3 length: 15 residues. The J segment lost 7 bases and the V segment lost 9 bases, leaving 10 bases of the junction unmatched. Germline CDR1 is LNHDA and CDR2 is SQIVND (reference sequence).

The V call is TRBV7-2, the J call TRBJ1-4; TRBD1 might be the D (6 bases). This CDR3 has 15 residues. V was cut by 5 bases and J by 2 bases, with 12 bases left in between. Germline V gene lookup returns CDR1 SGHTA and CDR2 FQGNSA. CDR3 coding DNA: TGTGCCAGCAGCGTGTTTCAGGGGACTAATGAAAAACTGTTTTTT. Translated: CASSVFQGTNEKLFF.